In its sample, the clone carrying this T cell receptor beta chain was seen a few times. Its specificity is unknown. The data stem from a study of T cells after yellow fever vaccination. TCRdb processed the 5' RACE reads anew with MiXCR; each CDR3 protein has one entry. The sample has nearly 300,000 distinct CDR3 sequences; 8.5% to 10% are singletons. The ends lost 7 bases at V and 3 bases at J; junction bases unmatched: 7. The length of the CDR3 is 14 residues. Germline values: CDR1 MNHNY, CDR2 SVGAGI (reference sequence). The study's findings and limits: There was a small share of clonotypes that showed up in both the CD4 and CD8 compartments.

The source was CD4+ T cells sorted from PBMCs, collected 5 days after the yellow fever booster vaccination. The rearrangement joins TRBV6-6 to TRBJ1-2; 8 bases are a match to TRBD1. This TCR was sampled from a man aged 18 to 35 who received the YFV17D yellow fever vaccine. For the CDR3, the DNA is TGTGCCAGCACGGGAGCAGGGGGCGACTATGGCTACACCTTC. Translating gives CASTGAGGDYGYTF.